This T cell receptor (beta chain) was observed in a study of cytomegalovirus exposure and HLA in healthy donors (TCRdb year 2017). Background for the entire study: According to an earlier analysis of 550 to 750 of the donors, some 170 million T cells yielded over 90 million unique TCR beta sequences and around 300 Gb of sequence data. Alongside the repertoire data, information on donor age, sex, ethnicity and CMV serostatus was compiled. Five DR-DQ haplotypes were treated as single units for association and clustering because of strong linkage in the cohort. Typing coverage varied by locus: roughly 620-640 donors for A, B, C, DRB1 and DQB1; under 550 for DQA1; approximately 610 for DPA1; approximately 470 for DPB1. HLA typing covered class I and class II loci at four-digit resolution. An early release covering roughly 640 HLA-typed donors comprised approximately 300 gigabases of sequencing data and about 90 million unique TCR sequences. Every repertoire in the discovery cohort had been generated on one and the same sequencing platform. In addition to the first cohort of several hundred subjects, a separate validation cohort of over 90 different subjects was used. High-throughput TCR immunosequencing, statistical association of individual TCRs with disease status, and machine learning were combined to predict cytomegalovirus infection status. The genetic ancestry cluster associated with self-reported Caucasian donors included roughly 84% of the approximately 400 genotyped donors. Rather than drawing on any new phenotypic data, the later analysis identified candidate immune exposures from TCR beta sequences and the way those sequences occurred across donors. To study patterns of TCR occurrence, a later analysis re-analyzed previously published TCR beta repertoires from 550 to 800 donors and added high-resolution HLA genotyping. A later genetic analysis used genome-wide SNP genotypes for 398 of the 666 donors, treating that subset as a discovery cohort. An earlier analysis of fewer than 700 of the donors applied high-throughput TCR beta sequencing to assess whether each TCR beta V gene segment acted as functional or pseudogenic. On average, roughly 240,000 unique TCR beta nucleotide sequences were sequenced per donor among several hundred genotyped donors of the cohort, with about 19% of those sequences being non-productive. The study was designed to test whether signatures of past pathogen exposure could be identified by cataloging public T cell receptors. Using immunosequencing, the study profiled T cell repertoires from around 680 subjects and related those repertoires to cytomegalovirus serostatus. The study at large found these results: Some IMGT-functional V segments, including TRBV6-2 and TRBV6-3, could not be distinguished by the 87-base-pair reads and were therefore excluded. Several of the top co-occurrence clusters appeared to be linked to parvovirus B19, influenza, CMV and Epstein-Barr virus, according to a later analysis. At a false discovery rate of 0.05, a later analysis linked approximately 18,000 TCR beta sequences to specific HLA alleles. Most CMV-associated TCR beta chains appeared to be HLA-restricted in a later analysis, and the HLA associations seemed to be driven largely by CMV exposure. Cytomegalovirus status was reported to be diagnosed by the classifier with high specificity and sensitivity in both the original and validation cohorts. Because some donors lacked HLA typing at each locus, the association tests relied only on the typed subset. The presence/absence analyses assumed that sequencing depth was roughly uniform across donors, and that assumption may not be true. According to a later analysis, TCR association rates differed among HLA loci, with DRB1 alleles showing the most associated TCRs and HLA-C alleles showing the fewest. A group of highly shared sequence variants was considered likely to be a technical artifact of the sequencing pipeline. In a later analysis, HLA-associated TCR beta chains were found to be more clonally expanded and to have lower generation probabilities than equally common non-associated chains. The cohort was sequenced for TCR beta chains only, and without alpha or paired-chain data the features that could be detected were limited. According to the authors, the approach could potentially be generalized to other disease states and immunological phenotypes. The study gave a list of over 150 TCR beta chains associated with cytomegalovirus. In an earlier analysis of 587 of the donors, most TCR beta V segments were observed in productive rearrangements about 87% or about 30% of the time, broadly matching IMGT annotations. Correlated functional status among segregating V segments might be attributable to linkage disequilibrium, but an unknown experimental factor could not be ruled out. Most TCR sequences were observed very rarely across donors, whereas some public TCRs were present in many individuals. For the cohort, immune exposure information was limited to CMV serostatus. Because counts were too low, seventeen rarely observed V segments, including chromosome 9 orphons, were left out of the earlier analysis of approximately 580 of the donors. Strong co-occurrence of HLA alleles, especially DR and DQ, made assigning TCR associations to individual alleles difficult. According to a later genetic analysis, donors in an Asian-associated ancestry cluster had fewer N-insertions in productive TCRs than the approximately 710-donor mean. In a later genetic analysis, a missense DCLRE1C variant was associated with V-gene and J-gene trimming of TCR beta chains, and the association was replicated in an independent cohort. In vitro tests confirmed that a few of the cytomegalovirus-associated TCR beta chains recognize cytomegalovirus antigens. A further reported finding was that TCR beta sequences accurately predicted the HLA-A and HLA-B alleles for most subjects in the first cohort.

Of note for this clone: Which antigen it targets is not known. No clone much larger than this one lies a single base away; base qualities are absent.

The CDR3 spans 13 residues, from the cysteine through the phenylalanine. Only the CDR3 DNA stays, 39 bases, in frame from base 1. V drops 0 bases and J drops 8 bases, leaving 8 bases in between. Taken from the germline V gene (reference sequence), the CDR1 and CDR2 loops are GTSNPN and SVGIG. In total, over 600 healthy bone marrow donors made up the cohort. Cohort members were all nominally healthy when sampled, although unrecorded immune exposures were likely present. The donor was CMV seropositive and belonged to the group of about 290 seropositive cohort members. A peripheral blood sample was provided by each donor, and peripheral blood mononuclear cells were used for TCR beta sequencing. The Qiagen DNeasy Blood Extraction Kit was used to extract genomic DNA from the blood cell samples. The library was built by means of the immunoSEQ multiplex PCR assay. The multiplex PCR relied on a mix of 60 forward primers for TCR Vbeta segments and 13 reverse primers for TCR Jbeta segments. Amplification of the CDR3 region of rearranged TCR beta genes was performed with a multiplex PCR assay on genomic DNA. Amplified TCR beta libraries were sequenced as 87-base-pair reads on the Illumina HiSeq System. The paper's processing steps were these. In a later analysis, some 80 million unique TCR beta chains were counted across the roughly 610 repertoires, and approximately 11 million of these chains were shared by at least two donors. Raw reads were error-corrected and collapsed into unique sequences by a nearest-neighbor algorithm in which closely related sequences were merged to remove PCR and sequencing errors. To assign V, D and J gene segments, CDR3 sequences were aligned to IMGT reference sequences. For a sequence to be retained, a match of at least six nucleotides to both a V gene segment and a J gene segment was required. A rearrangement counted as productive if the CDR3 had no stop codons and remained in frame with V and J, and every other rearrangement counted as non-productive. CDR3 was defined according to IMGT convention as the region running from the second conserved V-encoded cysteine to the conserved J-encoded phenylalanine. Sequences without an unambiguous match to a single V gene segment were excluded from the earlier analysis of approximately 600 of the donors. In an earlier analysis of approximately 550 of the donors, V segments were called functional above 56.7% productive rearrangements and were called segregating when the between-donor standard deviation exceeded 5%. A statistical classification framework was built to diagnose cytomegalovirus status from the catalog of TCR beta chain sequences. In a later analysis, V and J genes were assigned by comparing TCR nucleotide sequences against IMGT/GENE-DB human TR gene sequences. The TCRdist pipeline was used in a later analysis to assign CDR3 sequences and most-parsimonious VDJ recombination scenarios. In a later analysis, each TCR beta chain was defined by its CDR3 amino acid sequence together with its V-gene family, and reads lacking a unique V-gene family were excluded. A later analysis removed several hundred highly shared, low-generation-probability nucleotide sequences to deal with suspected cross-contamination and a sequencing artifact. In a later analysis, a clonal expansion index was calculated for each public chain from normalized within-repertoire ranks of inferred template counts. Generation probabilities in a later analysis came from a VDJ recombination model fitted to out-of-frame rearrangements, and those results were checked against IGoR. Hypergeometric tests were used in a later analysis to score TCR-TCR, TCR-HLA and TCR-CMV co-occurrence, with a repertoire-size bias correction applied to the TCR pairs. In a later analysis, false discovery rates were estimated by permuting HLA or CMV assignments 20 times. In a later analysis, co-occurring TCRs were grouped using DBSCAN, with TCRdist sequence similarity added in when clustering inside HLA-allele-positive subsets. Co-occurrence clustering excluded repertoires with fewer than 30,000 or more than 120,000 public chains, plus five with anomalous nucleotide sharing. TCRdb's version of the immuneACCESS table is confined to in-frame rearrangements and falls short of the full clone set. An unresolved V gene accounts for under half of the shortfall where checked; the remainder is of unknown origin. V and J calls and clone size follow that table, whereas D and trimming were derived from the DNA. The table for this sample lists 150,000 or so clones; approximately 84% of them were counted only once. Roughly 1.4% of the sample comes from the top ten.

The sequence derives from a man between 25 and 39 years old in good health and CMV-seropositive. In this chain, TRBV30 is recombined with TRBJ1-6; the D gene lacks a confident call. Sample: PBMCs. The CDR3 protein: CAWSVPGDSPLHF. Here is the DNA: TGTGCCTGGAGTGTTCCCGGAGATTCACCCCTCCACTTT.